These 20 T cell receptor beta chains originate from one sample sequenced in a study of shared clonotypes between healthy human individuals. Sequencing used immunoSEQ multiplex PCR; TCRdb keeps in-frame clones, though not all of them. The sample lists 2 million to 2.5 million clones; around 95% were seen once. Sequences were obtained from naive CD4+ T cells sorted from blood. Subset meaning: CD45RA+ positively selected. The receptors stem from a man aged 18 to 30 in good health.

V and J are TRBV19 and TRBJ2-5; TRBD2 matches at 9 bases. CDR1 is LNHDA, CDR2 SQIVND, per germline (reference sequence). This CDR3 region has 15 residues. V was clipped by 1 base and J by 3 bases; unmatched bases: 3. The CDR3 DNA follows: TGTGCCAGTAGTATAGGAGCGGGAGGTGAAGAGACCCAGTACTTC. Protein: CASSIGAGGEETQYF. Complete variable domain (other parts from reference TRBV19 and TRBJ2-5): DGGITQSPKYLFRKEGQNVTLSCEQNLNHDAMYWYRQDPGQGLRLIYYSQIVNDFQKGDIAEGYSVSREKKESFPLTVTSAQKNPTAFYLCASSIGAGGEETQYFGPGTRLLVL.

The chain employs TRBV7-2 and TRBJ2-7; the D gene is possibly TRBD1 (5 bases). Germline assignment: CDR1 SGHTA and CDR2 FQGNSA. This CDR3 is 13 amino acids long. V was shortened by 5 bases and J by 0 bases, with 8 bases between the two germline ends. CDR3 protein: CASSRQSSYEQYF. DNA of the CDR3: TGTGCCAGCAGCCGACAGAGCTCCTACGAGCAGTACTTC.

The chain combines TRBV4-3 with TRBJ2-7; TRBD2 agrees at 13 bases. Germline V gene data show CDR1 as LGHNA and CDR2 as YSLEER. The ends lost 3 bases at V and 2 bases at J; junction bases unmatched: 4. The CDR3 is 16 amino acids. CDR3 residues: CASSQGTSGNPYEQYF. In DNA form, the CDR3 reads TGCGCCAGCAGCCAGGGGACTAGCGGGAACCCCTACGAGCAGTACTTC.

The chain joins TRBV5-1 to TRBJ2-7; TRBD2 matches 8 bases. Trimming at V came to 0 bases and at J to 3 bases, leaving 5 bases not matched to a gene. CDR3 length: 15 residues. CDR1 SGHRS and CDR2 YFSETQ come from the germline V gene. CDR3 in DNA: TGCGCCAGCAGCTTGGGACGACTAGCGAACTACGAGCAGTACTTC. As protein: CASSLGRLANYEQYF.

The chain is built from TRBV11-1 and TRBJ2-2; D not resolved. The V gene lost 2 bases and the J gene lost 0 bases, with 7 bases spanning the gap. Germline V gene data show CDR1 as SGHAT and CDR2 as FQDESV (reference sequence). This CDR3 is built from 15 residues. The CDR3 protein is CASSLRWANTGELFF. CDR3 in DNA: TGTGCCAGCAGCTTACGATGGGCGAACACCGGGGAGCTGTTTTTT.

The gene calls are TRBV30 and TRBJ2-5, with 7 bases fitting TRBD1. The length of the CDR3 is 15 residues. Germline V gives CDR1 GTSNPN, CDR2 SVGIG (reference sequence). Trimming cost V 2 bases and J 0 bases; bases outside gene matches: 6. The DNA of the CDR3 is TGTGCCTGGAGTCTGACAGGGTGGTACCAAGAGACCCAGTACTTC. Translated, it gives CAWSLTGWYQETQYF.

This chain joins TRBV6-1 and TRBJ2-7, with a possible D match to TRBD2 (7 bases). The length of the CDR3 is 16 residues. The germline gives CDR1 MNHNS, CDR2 SASEGT. V lost 2 bases and J 0 bases, leaving 14 bases between the germline ends. CDR3 nucleotide sequence: TGTGCCAGCAGTGAATGGGGCGGGGGCTACTCCTACGAGCAGTACTTC. Translated: CASSEWGGGYSYEQYF.

The CDR3 loop is CAWSQAGETQYF. The CDR3 DNA follows: TGTGCCTGGAGTCAAGCGGGGGAGACCCAGTACTTC. This rearrangement joins TRBV30 to TRBJ2-5, with 7 nucleotides matching TRBD2. Germline V lookup: CDR1 GTSNPN, CDR2 SVGIG (reference sequence). The J segment lost 5 bases and the V segment lost 2 bases, leaving 2 bases of the junction unmatched. The CDR3 has 12 residues.

V is TRBV5-1 and J is TRBJ2-3; the match to TRBD1 covers 12 bases. V shed 3 bases and J 7 bases; nucleotides not matched to a gene: 3. The germline CDR1 and CDR2 sequences are SGHRS and YFSETQ. This CDR3 has 14 amino acids. The CDR3: CASSSGTGGNTQYF. Written as DNA, the CDR3 is TGCGCCAGCAGCTCCGGGACAGGGGGCAATACGCAGTATTTT.

V gene TRBV6-5 combines with J gene TRBJ2-1, with 14 bases aligning to TRBD2. CDR1 MNHEY and CDR2 SVGAGI come from the germline V gene. The CDR3 has 15 amino acids. The V segment lost 6 bases and the J segment 7 bases; nucleotides outside the gene matches: 5. The CDR3 protein is CASRTSGRAQNEQFF. CDR3 sequence (DNA): TGTGCCAGCAGGACTAGCGGGAGGGCGCAAAATGAGCAGTTCTTC.

The CDR3, as DNA: TGTGCCAGCAGCTTAGATACAGGGCATTACGAGCAGTACTTC. Residues: CASSLDTGHYEQYF. The chain recombines TRBV7-2 with TRBJ2-7, with a tentative D call TRBD1 (6 bases). V lost 1 base and J lost 4, with 11 bases in between. The CDR3 spans 14 residues. The germline gives CDR1 SGHTA, CDR2 FQGNSA.

V is TRBV10-3 and J is TRBJ2-5; 9 positions match TRBD1. The CDR3 has 14 residues. Germline assignment: CDR1 ENHRY and CDR2 SYGVKD. The V and J ends lost 6 bases and 2 bases, in that order; junction bases with no gene match: 4. As DNA, the CDR3 is TGTGCCATCAGGGGGGGACAGGGACAAGAGACCCAGTACTTC. Translation: CAIRGGQGQETQYF.

This chain connects TRBV10-3 to TRBJ2-4; TRBD2 aligns across 10 bases. This CDR3 region has 15 residues. With V trimmed by 3 bases and J by 12 bases, 11 bases remained unmatched. Looked up from germline, CDR1 is ENHRY and CDR2 is SYGVKD. Written as DNA, the CDR3 is TGTGCCATCAGTGAATTGTCTAGCGGGAGTGGCGGTCAGTACTTC. Translated, it gives CAISELSSGSGGQYF.

The rearrangement links TRBV7-2 to TRBJ2-3; 10 bases agree with TRBD2. CDR1 is SGHTA and CDR2 is FQGNSA in the germline V gene. Trimming took 4 bases from V and 6 from J; bases not matched to a gene: 4. CDR3 length: 14 residues. The CDR3 spells CASSSSGREDTQYF. In DNA form, the CDR3 reads TGTGCCAGCAGCTCCAGCGGGAGGGAGGATACGCAGTATTTT.

V and J are TRBV10-2 and TRBJ2-1, with TRBD2 matching 14 bases. This CDR3 has 20 amino acids. Per the germline V gene, CDR1 is WSHSY and CDR2 is SAAADI. V gave up 3 bases and J gave up 2 bases; unmatched junction bases: 12. CDR3: CASSDPGTSGRMRAYNEQFF. For the CDR3, the DNA is TGCGCCAGCAGTGACCCCGGGACTAGCGGGAGAATGAGGGCCTACAATGAGCAGTTCTTC.

The CDR3, as DNA: TGTGCCAGCAGACGGGACTATGAGACCCAGTACTTC. This sequence encodes CASRRDYETQYF. The chain links TRBV6-1 to TRBJ2-5; TRBD2 agrees at 7 bases. Looked up from germline, CDR1 is MNHNS and CDR2 is SASEGT. The CDR3 runs 12 residues. Trimming took 6 bases from V and 5 from J; bases not matched to a gene: 3.

Details on this clone: It is unclear where the CDR3 begins or ends on the DNA, so no DNA is shown, and the CDR3 is as TCRdb lists it. The chain carries TRBV11-3 and TRBJ2-7; TRBD2 is the table's D call, not checked against the DNA. The V gene's germline CDR1 is SGHNT and CDR2 YENEEA. The CDR3 length is 15 residues, termini included. The CDR3 here is CASSFGPGELYEQYF.

The J gene is TRBJ1-2, the V gene TRBV14, with D possibly TRBD1 on 5 matching bases. In germline, CDR1 is SGHDN, CDR2 FVKESK. Deletions cut 0 bases from V and 8 bases from J, with 13 bases between. The CDR3 contains 14 residues. CDR3 loop: CASSQDQGARGYTF. The CDR3 DNA reads TGTGCCAGCAGCCAAGATCAAGGGGCGCGAGGCTACACCTTC.

A word on this clone: This sample also contains other DNA sequences that code for the same CDR3. This chain joins TRBV11-2 and TRBJ1-2; 8 bases align to TRBD1. Looked up from germline, CDR1 is SGHAT and CDR2 is FQNNGV. The trim removed 4 bases at V and 2 bases at J, leaving 6 bases unmatched. The CDR3 is 15 residues long. The CDR3 DNA reads TGTGCCAGCAGCTCCTACAGGGGGAGCAACTATGGCTACACCTTC. Its protein product is CASSSYRGSNYGYTF. Filled out from reference TRBV11-2 and TRBJ1-2, the complete variable domain reads EAGVAQSPRYKIIEKRQSVAFWCNPISGHATLYWYQQILGQGPKLLIQFQNNGVVDDSQLPKDRFSAERLKGVDSTLKIQPAKLEDSAVYLCASSSYRGSNYGYTFGSGTRLTVV.

The chain recombines TRBV5-1 with TRBJ1-1; no clear D. V lost 0 bases and J 2 bases, leaving 8 bases between the germline ends. The CDR3 consists of 14 residues. Per germline, CDR1 SGHRS and CDR2 YFSETQ. The CDR3 bases are TGCGCCAGCAGCTTGGGAGAATTCAACACTGAAGCTTTCTTT. Translating gives CASSLGEFNTEAFF.